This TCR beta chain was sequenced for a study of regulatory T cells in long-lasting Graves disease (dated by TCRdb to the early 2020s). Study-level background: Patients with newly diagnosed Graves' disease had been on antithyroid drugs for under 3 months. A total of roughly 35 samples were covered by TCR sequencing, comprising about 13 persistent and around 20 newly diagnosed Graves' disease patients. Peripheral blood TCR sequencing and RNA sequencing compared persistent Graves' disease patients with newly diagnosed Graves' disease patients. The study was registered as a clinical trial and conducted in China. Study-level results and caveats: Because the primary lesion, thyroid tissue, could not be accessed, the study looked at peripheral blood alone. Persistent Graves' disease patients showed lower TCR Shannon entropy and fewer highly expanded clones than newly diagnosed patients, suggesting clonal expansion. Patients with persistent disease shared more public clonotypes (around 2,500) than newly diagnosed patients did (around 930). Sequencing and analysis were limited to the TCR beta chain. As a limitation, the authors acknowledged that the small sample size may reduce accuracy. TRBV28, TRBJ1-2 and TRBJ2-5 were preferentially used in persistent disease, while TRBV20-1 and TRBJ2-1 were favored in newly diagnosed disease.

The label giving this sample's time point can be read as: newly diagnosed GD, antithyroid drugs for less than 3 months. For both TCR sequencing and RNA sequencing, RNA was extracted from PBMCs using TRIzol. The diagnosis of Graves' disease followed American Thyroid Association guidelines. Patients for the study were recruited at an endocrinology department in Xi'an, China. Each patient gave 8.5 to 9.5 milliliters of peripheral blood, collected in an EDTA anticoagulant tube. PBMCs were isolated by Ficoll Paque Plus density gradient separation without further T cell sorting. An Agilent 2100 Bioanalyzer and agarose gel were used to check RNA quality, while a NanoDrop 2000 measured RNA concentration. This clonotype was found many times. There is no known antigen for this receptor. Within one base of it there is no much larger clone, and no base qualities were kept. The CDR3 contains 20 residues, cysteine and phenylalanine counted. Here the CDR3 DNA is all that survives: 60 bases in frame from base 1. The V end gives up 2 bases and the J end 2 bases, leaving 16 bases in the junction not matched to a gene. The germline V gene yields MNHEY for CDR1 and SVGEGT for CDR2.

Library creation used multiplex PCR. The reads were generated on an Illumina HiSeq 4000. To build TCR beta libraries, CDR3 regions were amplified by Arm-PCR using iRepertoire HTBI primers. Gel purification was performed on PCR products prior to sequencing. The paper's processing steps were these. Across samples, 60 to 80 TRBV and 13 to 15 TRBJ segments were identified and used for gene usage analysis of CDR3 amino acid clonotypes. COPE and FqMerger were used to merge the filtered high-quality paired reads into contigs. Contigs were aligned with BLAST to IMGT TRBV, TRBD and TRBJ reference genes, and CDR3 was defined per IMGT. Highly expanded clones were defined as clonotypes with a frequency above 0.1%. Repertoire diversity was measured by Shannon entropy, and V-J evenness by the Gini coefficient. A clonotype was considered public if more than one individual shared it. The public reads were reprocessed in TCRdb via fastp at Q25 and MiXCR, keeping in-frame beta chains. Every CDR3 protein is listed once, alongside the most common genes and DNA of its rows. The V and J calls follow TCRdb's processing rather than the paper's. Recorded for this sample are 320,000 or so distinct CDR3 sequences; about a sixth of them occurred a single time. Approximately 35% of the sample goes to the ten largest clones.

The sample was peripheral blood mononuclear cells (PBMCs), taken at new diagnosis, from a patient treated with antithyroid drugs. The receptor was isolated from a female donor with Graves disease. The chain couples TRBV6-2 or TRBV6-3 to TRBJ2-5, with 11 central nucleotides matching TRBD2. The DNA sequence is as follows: TGTGCCAGCAGTTACCTTGTCCCGGGACTAGCGGAAAAAGGGCAAGAGACCCAGTACTTC. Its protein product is CASSYLVPGLAEKGQETQYF.